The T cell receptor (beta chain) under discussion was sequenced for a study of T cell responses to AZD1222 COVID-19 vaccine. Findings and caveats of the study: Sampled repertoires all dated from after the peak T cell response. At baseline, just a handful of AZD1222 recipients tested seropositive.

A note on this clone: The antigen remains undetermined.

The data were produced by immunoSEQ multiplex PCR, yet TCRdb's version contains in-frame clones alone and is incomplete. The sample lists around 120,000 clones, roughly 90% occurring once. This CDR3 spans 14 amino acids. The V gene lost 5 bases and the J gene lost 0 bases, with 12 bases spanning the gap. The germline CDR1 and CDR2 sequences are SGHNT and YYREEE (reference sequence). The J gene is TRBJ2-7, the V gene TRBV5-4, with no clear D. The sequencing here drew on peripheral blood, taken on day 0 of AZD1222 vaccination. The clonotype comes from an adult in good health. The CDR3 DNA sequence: TGTGCCAGCAGTAAGCAATGGAGCTCCTACGAGCAGTACTTC. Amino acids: CASSKQWSSYEQYF.